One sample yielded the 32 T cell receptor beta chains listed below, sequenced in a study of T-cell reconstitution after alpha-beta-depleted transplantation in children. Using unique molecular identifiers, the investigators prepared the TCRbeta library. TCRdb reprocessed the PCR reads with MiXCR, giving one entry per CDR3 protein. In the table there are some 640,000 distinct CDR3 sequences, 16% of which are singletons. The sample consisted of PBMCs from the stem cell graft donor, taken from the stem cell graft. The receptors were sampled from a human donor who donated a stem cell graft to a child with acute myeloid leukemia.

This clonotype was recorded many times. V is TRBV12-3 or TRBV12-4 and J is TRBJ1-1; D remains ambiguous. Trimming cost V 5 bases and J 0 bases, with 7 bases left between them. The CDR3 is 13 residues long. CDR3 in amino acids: CASSSTVNTEAFF. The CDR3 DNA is TGTGCCAGCAGTAGCACAGTGAACACTGAAGCTTTCTTT.

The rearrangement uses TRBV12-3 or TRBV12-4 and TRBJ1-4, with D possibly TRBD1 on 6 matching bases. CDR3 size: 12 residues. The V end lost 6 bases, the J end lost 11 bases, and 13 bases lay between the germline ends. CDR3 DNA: TGTGCCAGCAGCCCGCTTAGGGGGAAACTGTTTTTT. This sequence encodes CASSPLRGKLFF.

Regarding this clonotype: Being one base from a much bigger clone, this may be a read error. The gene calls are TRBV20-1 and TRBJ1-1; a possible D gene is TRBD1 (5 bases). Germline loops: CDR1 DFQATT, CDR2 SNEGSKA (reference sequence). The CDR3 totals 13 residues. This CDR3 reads CRAGGALDTEAFF. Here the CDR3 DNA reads TGCAGAGCTGGTGGGGCGTTGGACACTGAAGCTTTCTTT.

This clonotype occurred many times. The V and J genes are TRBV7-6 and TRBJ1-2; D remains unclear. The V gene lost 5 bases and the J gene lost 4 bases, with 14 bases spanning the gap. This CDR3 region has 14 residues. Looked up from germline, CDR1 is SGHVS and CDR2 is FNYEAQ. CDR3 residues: CASSPLSGSYGYTF. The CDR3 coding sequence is TGTGCCAGCAGCCCACTCTCGGGGAGCTATGGCTACACCTTC.

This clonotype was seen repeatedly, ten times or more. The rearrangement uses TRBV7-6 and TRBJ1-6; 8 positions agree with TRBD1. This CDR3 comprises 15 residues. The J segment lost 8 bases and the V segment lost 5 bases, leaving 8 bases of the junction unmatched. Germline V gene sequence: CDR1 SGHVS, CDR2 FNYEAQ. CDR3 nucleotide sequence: TGTGCCAGCAGCGCCCGGACAGGGTTTGATTCACCCCTCCACTTT. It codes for CASSARTGFDSPLHF.

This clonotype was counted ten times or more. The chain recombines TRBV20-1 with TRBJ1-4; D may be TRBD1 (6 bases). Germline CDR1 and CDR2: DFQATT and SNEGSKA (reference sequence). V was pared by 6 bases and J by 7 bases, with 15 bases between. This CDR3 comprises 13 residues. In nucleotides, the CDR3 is TGCAGTGCCAAAAAAGGGGGTGGTGAAAAACTGTTTTTT. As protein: CSAKKGGGEKLFF.

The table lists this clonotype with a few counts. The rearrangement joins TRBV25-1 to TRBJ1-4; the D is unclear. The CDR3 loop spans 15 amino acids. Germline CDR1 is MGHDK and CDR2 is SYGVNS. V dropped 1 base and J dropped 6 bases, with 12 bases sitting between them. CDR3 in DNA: TGTGCCAGCAGTGAATTCGAGGGATGGGATGAAAAACTGTTTTTT. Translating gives CASSEFEGWDEKLFF.

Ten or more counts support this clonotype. DNA of the CDR3: TGCAGTGCTAGTAACCCTAGCGGGGGGATCACCGGGGAGCTGTTTTTT. Encoded protein: CSASNPSGGITGELFF. The rearrangement joins TRBV20-1 to TRBJ2-2; 11 bases align to TRBD2. The CDR3 is made up of 16 amino acids. J gave up 4 bases and V 3 bases, and 7 bases lay outside the gene matches. Germline CDR1 DFQATT, CDR2 SNEGSKA (reference sequence).

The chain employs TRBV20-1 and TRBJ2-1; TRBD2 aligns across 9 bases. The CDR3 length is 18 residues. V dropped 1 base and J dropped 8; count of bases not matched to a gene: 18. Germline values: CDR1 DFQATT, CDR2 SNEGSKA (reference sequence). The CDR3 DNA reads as TGCAGTGCTAGAGTCCTGACTGGAGCGGGGGGTCGTTACGATGAGCAGTTCTTC. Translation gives CSARVLTGAGGRYDEQFF.

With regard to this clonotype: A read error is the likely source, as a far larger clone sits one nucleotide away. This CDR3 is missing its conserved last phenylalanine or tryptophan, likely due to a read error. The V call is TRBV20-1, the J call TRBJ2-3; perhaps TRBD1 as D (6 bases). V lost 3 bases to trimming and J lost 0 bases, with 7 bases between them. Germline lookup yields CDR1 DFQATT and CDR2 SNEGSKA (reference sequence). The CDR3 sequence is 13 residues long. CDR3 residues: CSARDSSTDTQYL. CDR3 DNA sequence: TGCAGTGCTAGGGACAGCAGCACAGATACGCAGTATTTA.

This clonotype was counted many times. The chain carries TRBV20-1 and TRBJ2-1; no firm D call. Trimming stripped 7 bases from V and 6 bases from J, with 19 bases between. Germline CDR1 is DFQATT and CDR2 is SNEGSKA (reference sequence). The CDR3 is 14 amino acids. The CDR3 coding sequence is TGCAGTGTCGTGGTGCCGGGTGTCATCAATGAGCAGTTCTTC. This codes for CSVVVPGVINEQFF.

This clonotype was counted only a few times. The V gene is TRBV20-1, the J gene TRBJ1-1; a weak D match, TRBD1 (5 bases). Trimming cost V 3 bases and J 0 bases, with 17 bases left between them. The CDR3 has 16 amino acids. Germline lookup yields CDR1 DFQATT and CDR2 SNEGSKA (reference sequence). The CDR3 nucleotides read TGCAGTGCTAGTAATGGTGGGACTACGATGAACACTGAAGCTTTCTTT. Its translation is CSASNGGTTMNTEAFF.

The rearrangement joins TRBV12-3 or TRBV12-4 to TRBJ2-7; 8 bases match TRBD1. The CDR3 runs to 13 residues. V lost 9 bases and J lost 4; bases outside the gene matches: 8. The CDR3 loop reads CASQQGVAYEQYF. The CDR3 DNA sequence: TGTGCCAGTCAACAGGGGGTGGCATACGAGCAGTACTTC.

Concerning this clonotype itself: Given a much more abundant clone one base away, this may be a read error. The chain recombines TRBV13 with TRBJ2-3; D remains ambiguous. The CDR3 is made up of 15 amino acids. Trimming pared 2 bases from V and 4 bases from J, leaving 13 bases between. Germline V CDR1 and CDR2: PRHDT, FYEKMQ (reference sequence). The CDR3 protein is CASSLNLGFSDTQYF. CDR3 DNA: TGTGCCAGCAGCTTAAACTTGGGATTCTCAGATACGCAGTATTTT.

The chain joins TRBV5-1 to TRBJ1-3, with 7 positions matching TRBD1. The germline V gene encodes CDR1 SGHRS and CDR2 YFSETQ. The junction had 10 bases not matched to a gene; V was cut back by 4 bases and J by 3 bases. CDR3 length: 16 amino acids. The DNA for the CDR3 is TGCGCCAGCAGCACGTCGGGGGACAGCAGTGGAAACACCATATATTTT. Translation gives CASSTSGDSSGNTIYF. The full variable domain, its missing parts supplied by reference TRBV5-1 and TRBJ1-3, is KAGVTQTPRYLIKTRGQQVTLSCSPISGHRSVSWYQQTPGQGLQFLFEYFSETQRNKGNFPGRFSGRQFSNSRSEMNVSTLELGDSALYLCASSTSGDSSGNTIYFGEGSWLTVV.

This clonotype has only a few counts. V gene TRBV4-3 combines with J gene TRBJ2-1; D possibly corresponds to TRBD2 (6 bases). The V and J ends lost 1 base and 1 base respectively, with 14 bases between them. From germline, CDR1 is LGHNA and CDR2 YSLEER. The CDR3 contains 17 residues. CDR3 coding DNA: TGCGCCAGCAGCCAAGCGGTGACGGAGGGTTCCTACAATGAGCAGTTCTTC. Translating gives CASSQAVTEGSYNEQFF.

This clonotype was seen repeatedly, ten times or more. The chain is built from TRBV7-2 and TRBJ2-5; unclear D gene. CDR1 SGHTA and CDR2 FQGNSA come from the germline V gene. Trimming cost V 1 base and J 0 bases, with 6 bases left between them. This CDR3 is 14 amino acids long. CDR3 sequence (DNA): TGTGCCAGCAGCTTAGTTAACTACCAAGAGACCCAGTACTTC. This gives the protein CASSLVNYQETQYF.

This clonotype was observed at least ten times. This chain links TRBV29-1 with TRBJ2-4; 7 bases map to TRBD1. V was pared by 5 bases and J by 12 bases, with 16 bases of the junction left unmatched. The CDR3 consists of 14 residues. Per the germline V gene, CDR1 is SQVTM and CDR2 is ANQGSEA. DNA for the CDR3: TGCAGCGTTCAAACCGGGACAGCGACCTATGGTCAGTACTTC. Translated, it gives CSVQTGTATYGQYF. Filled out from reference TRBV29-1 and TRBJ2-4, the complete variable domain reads SAVISQKPSRDICQRGTSLTIQCQVDSQVTMMFWYRQQPGQSLTLIATANQGSEATYESGFVIDKFPISRPNLTFSTLTVSNMSPEDSSIYLCSVQTGTATYGQYFGAGTRLSVL.

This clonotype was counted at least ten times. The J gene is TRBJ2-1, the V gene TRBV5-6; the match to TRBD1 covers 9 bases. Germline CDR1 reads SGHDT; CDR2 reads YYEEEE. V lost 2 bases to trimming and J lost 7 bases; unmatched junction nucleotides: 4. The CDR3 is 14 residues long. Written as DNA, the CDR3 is TGTGCCAGCAGCTTTGGGACAGGGATAAATGAGCAGTTCTTC. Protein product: CASSFGTGINEQFF. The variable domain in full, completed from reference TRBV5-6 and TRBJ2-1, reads DAGVTQSPTHLIKTRGQQVTLRCSPKSGHDTVSWYQQALGQGPQFIFQYYEEEERQRGNFPDRFSGHQFPNYSSELNVNALLLGDSALYLCASSFGTGINEQFFGPGTRLTVL.

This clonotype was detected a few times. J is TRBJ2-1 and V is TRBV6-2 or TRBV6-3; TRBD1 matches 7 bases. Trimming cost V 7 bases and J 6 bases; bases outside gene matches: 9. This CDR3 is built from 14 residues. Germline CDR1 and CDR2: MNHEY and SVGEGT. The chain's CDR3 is CASILAGGSNEQFF. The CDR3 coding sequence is TGTGCCAGCATCCTCGCAGGGGGAAGCAATGAGCAGTTCTTC.

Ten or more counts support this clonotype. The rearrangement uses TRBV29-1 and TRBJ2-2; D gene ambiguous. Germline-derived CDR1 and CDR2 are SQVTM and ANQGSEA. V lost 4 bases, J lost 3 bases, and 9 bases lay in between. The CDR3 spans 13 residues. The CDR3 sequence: CSVGQGDTGELFF. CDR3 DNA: TGCAGCGTTGGACAAGGTGACACCGGGGAGCTGTTTTTT.

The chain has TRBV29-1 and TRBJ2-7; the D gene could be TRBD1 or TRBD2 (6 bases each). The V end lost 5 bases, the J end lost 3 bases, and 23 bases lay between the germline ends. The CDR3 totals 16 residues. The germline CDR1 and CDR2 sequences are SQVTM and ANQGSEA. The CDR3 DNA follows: TGCAGCGTTCGTGGGGGCCCACCCAACGGGGGCTACGAGCAGTACTTC. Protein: CSVRGGPPNGGYEQYF.

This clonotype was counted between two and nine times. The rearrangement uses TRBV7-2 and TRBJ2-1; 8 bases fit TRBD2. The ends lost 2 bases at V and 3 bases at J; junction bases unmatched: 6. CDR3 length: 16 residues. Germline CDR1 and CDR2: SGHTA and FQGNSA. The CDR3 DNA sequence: TGTGCCAGCAGCTTATCTTCGGGACTAGACTACAATGAGCAGTTCTTC. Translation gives CASSLSSGLDYNEQFF.

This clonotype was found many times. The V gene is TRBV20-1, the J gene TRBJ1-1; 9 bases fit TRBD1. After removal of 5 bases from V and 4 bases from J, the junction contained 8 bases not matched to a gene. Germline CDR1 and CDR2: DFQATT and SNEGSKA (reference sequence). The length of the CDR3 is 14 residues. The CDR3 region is CSAAQGARGTEAFF. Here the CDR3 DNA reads TGCAGTGCTGCACAGGGGGCGAGGGGCACTGAAGCTTTCTTT.

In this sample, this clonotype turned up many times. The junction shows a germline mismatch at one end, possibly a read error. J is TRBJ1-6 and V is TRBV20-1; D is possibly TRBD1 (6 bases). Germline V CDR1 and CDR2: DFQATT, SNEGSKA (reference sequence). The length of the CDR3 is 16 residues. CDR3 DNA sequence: TGCAGTGCTCGAGACAGGCCCGGCTCCTATAATTCACCCCTCCACTTT. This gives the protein CSARDRPGSYNSPLHF.

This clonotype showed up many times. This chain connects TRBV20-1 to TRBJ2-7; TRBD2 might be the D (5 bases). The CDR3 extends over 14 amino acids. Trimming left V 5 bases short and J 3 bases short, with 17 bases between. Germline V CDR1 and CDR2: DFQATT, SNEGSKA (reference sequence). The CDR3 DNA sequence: TGCAGTGCTCTCGCCCAGCGGTCCCTCTACGAGCAGTACTTC. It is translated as CSALAQRSLYEQYF.

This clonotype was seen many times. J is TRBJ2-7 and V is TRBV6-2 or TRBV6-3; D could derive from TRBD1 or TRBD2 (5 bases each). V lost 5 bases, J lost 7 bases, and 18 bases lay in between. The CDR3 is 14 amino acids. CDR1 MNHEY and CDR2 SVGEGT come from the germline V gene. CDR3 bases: TGTGCCAGCAGTGACAGAGGGGCTCCTTGGGAGCAGTACTTC. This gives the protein CASSDRGAPWEQYF.

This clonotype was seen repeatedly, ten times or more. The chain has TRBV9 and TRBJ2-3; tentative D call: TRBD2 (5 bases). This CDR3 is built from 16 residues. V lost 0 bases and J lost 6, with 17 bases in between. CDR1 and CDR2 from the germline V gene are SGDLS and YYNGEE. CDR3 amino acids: CASSVVATGVFDTQYF. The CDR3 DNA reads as TGTGCCAGCAGCGTAGTGGCTACCGGGGTATTCGATACGCAGTATTTT.

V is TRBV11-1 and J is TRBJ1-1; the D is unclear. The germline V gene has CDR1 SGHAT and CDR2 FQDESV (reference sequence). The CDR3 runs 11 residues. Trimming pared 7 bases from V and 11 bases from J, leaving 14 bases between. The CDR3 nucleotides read TGTGCCAGCACGGAGGCGTCCGGGGCTTTCTTT. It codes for CASTEASGAFF.

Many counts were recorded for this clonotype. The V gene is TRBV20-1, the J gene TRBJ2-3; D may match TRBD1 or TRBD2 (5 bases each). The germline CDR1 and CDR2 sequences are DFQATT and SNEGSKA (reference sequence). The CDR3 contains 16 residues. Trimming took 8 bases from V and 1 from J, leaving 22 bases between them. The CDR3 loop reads CSYRDPDSPGTDTQYF. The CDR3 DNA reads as TGCAGTTACCGGGACCCCGACAGCCCAGGCACAGATACGCAGTATTTT.

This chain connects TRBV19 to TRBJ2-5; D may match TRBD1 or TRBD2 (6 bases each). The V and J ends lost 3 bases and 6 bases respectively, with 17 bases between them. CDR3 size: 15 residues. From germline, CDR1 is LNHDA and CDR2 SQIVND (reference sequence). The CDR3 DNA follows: TGTGCCAGTAGTATCCGGGGGCCCATCGATAAGACCCAGTACTTC. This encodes CASSIRGPIDKTQYF.

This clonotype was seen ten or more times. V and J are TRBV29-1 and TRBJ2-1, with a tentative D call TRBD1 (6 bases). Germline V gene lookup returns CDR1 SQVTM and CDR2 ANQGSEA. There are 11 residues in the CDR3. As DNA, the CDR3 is TGCGGCTCCCGGGACACCTATGAGCAGTTCTTC. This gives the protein CGSRDTYEQFF.